This TCR beta chain was found in a study of T cell responses to AZD1222 COVID-19 vaccine. Looked up from germline, CDR1 is SEHNR and CDR2 is FQNEAQ (reference sequence). The CDR3 covers 13 residues. Trimming cost V 6 bases and J 5 bases, with 10 bases left between them. Sequenced by immunoSEQ multiplex PCR; TCRdb stores in-frame clones only, minus some. Of 100,000 to 120,000 clones in the sample, around nine tenths were seen once. J is TRBJ1-4 and V is TRBV7-9, with D perhaps TRBD1 (6 bases). The sample was peripheral blood, taken on day 0 of AZD1222 vaccination. This clonotype was obtained from an adult in good health. CDR3 sequence reads: CASSPGQNEKLFF. CDR3 sequence (DNA): TGTGCCAGCAGTCCCGGACAGAATGAAAAACTGTTTTTT. The variable domain in full, completed from reference TRBV7-9 and TRBJ1-4, reads DTGVSQNPRHKITKRGQNVTFRCDPISEHNRLYWYRQTLGQGPEFLTYFQNEAQLEKSRLLSDRFSAERPKGSFSTLEIQRTEQGDSAMYLCASSPGQNEKLFFGSGTQLSVL.